This TCR beta chain was obtained from a study of T cells after yellow fever vaccination. Findings of the study overall: Abundant bulk-population clonotypes could contaminate the FACS-sorted repertoires.

From germline, CDR1 is DFQATT and CDR2 SNEGSKA (reference sequence). The CDR3 covers 14 residues. Between the trimmed V and J ends, which lost 0 bases and 5 bases, there was a span of 11 bases. This clonotype was observed many times. No antigen is known for it. TCRdb fed the 5' RACE reads into MiXCR, producing one record per CDR3 protein. The top ten hold 2.5% of the sample, which has roughly 120,000 distinct CDR3 sequences, about 7.4% seen once. This specimen was CD4+ T cells sorted from PBMCs, taken more than 8 days after the first yellow fever vaccination. The chain links TRBV20-1 to TRBJ1-5, with D possibly being TRBD1 (5 bases). The TCR was taken from a man aged 18 to 30 who received the YFV17D yellow fever vaccine. CDR3 DNA sequence: TGCAGTGCTAGAGATGAGACAGTCTATCAGCCCCAGCATTTT. The encoded protein is CSARDETVYQPQHF.